The TCR beta chain under discussion was sequenced for a study of T-cell memory formation after mild COVID-19. One entry per CDR3 protein, called by TCRdb with MiXCR from the 5' RACE reads. Among under 400,000 distinct CDR3 sequences listed, about 21% were seen once. The CDR3 spans 16 residues. Trimming stripped 3 bases from V and 2 bases from J, with 16 bases between. CDR1 SGHRS and CDR2 YFSETQ come from the germline V gene. This clonotype appeared many times. This clonotype originated in an adult woman who had mild COVID-19 (a few samples of this study predate the infection). Cell type and time point are not known. V and J are TRBV5-1 and TRBJ2-3; tentative D call: TRBD2 (8 bases). The source material was PBMCs or a T cell subset sorted from them (not recorded which). In DNA form, the CDR3 reads TGCGCCAGCAGCTCGGGAGGGGGCCTCACCACAGATACGCAGTATTTT. It codes for CASSSGGGLTTDTQYF.